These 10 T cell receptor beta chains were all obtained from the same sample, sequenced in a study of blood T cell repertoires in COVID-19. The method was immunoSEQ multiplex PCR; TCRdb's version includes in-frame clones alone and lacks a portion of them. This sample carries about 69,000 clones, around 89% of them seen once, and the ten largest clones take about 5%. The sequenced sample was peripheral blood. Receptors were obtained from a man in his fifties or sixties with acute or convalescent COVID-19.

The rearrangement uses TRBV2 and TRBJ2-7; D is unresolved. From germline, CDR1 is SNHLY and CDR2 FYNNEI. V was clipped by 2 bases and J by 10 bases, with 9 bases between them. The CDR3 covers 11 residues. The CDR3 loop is CASSETGIQYF. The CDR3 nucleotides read TGTGCCAGCAGTGAAACGGGTATACAGTACTTC.

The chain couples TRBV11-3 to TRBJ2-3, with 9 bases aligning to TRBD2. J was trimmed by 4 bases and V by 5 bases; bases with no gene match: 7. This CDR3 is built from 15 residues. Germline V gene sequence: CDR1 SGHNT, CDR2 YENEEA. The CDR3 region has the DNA TGTGCCAGCAGCCAGGGTAGCGGGAGCCCAGATACGCAGTATTTT. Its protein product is CASSQGSGSPDTQYF.

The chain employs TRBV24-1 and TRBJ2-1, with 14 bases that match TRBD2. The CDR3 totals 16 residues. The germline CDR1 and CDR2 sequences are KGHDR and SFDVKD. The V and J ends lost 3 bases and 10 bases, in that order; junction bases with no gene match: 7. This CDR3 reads CATSDGTSGSLREQFF. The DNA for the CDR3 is TGTGCCACCAGTGATGGGACTAGCGGGAGTCTGAGGGAGCAGTTCTTC.

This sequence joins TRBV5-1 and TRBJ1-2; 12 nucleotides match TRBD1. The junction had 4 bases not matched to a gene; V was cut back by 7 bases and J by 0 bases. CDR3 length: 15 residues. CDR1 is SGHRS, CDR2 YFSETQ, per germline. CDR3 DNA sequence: TGCGCCAGCCAGGGACAGGGGGCTTCTAACTATGGCTACACCTTC. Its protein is CASQGQGASNYGYTF.

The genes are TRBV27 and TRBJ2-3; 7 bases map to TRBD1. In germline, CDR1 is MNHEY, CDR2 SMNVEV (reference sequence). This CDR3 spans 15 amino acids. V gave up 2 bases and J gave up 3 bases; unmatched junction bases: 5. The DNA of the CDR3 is TGTGCCAGCAGTTTACATCCGGGACAGACAGATACGCAGTATTTT. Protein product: CASSLHPGQTDTQYF.

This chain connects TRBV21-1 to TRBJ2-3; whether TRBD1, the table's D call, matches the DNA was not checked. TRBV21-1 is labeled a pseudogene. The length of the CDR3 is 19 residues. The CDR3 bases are TGTGCCAGCAGCAACGACACAGGGGGCCTTTACGCCAGCACAGATACGCAGTATTTT. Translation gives CASSNDTGGLYASTDTQYF.

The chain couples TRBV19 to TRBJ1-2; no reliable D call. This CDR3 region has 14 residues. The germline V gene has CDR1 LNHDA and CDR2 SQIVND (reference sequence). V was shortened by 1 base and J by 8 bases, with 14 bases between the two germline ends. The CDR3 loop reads CASSIVLTAMGYTF. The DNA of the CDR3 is TGTGCCAGTAGTATAGTTTTAACAGCTATGGGCTACACCTTC.

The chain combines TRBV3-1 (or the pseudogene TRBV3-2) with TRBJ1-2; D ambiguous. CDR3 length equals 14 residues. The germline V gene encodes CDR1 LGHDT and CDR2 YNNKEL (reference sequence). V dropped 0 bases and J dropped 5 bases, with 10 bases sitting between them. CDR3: CASSQEGGRYGYTF. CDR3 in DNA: TGTGCCAGCAGCCAAGAGGGAGGGAGGTATGGCTACACCTTC.

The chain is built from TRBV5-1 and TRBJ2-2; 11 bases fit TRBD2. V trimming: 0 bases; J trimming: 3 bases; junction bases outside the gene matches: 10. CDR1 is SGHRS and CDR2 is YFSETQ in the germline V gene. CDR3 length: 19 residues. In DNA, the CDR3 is TGCGCCAGCAGCTTGGGTTTTGGTAGCGGGAGGGCCGACACCGGGGAGCTGTTTTTT. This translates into CASSLGFGSGRADTGELFF.

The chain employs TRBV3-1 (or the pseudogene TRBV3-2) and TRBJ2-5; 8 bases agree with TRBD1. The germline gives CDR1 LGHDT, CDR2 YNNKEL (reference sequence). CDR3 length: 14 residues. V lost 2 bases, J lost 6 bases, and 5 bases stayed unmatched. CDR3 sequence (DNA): TGTGCCAGCAGCCAAAACAGGGGGATGCAGACCCAGTACTTC. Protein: CASSQNRGMQTQYF.